This TCR beta chain was identified during a study of blood T cell repertoires in COVID-19. For the study at large: PBMCs, B-cell-depleted T cells, or T cells provided the cDNA or gDNA that made up the material.

Clones were read by immunoSEQ multiplex PCR, and TCRdb kept only the in-frame ones, dropping some. Counted here are 35,000 to 40,000 clones, 65% to 85% occurring once; the ten biggest clones make up over 25%. This CDR3 is 13 amino acids long. Trimming cost V 4 bases and J 4 bases, with 11 bases left between them. Per the germline V gene, CDR1 is SGDLS and CDR2 is YYNGEE. J is TRBJ1-2 and V is TRBV9; tentative D call: TRBD1 (6 bases). Source material: peripheral blood. This TCR was recovered from an elderly man with active or convalescent COVID-19. The CDR3 coding sequence is TGTGCCAGCAGCCCCGGGACATCCTATGGCTACACCTTC. Translation gives CASSPGTSYGYTF.